This TCR beta chain was documented in a study of T cell responses to AZD1222 COVID-19 vaccine. Profiled with immunoSEQ multiplex PCR; TCRdb holds only in-frame clones, not every one. This table holds 70,000 to 85,000 clones, 83% found once. General study findings and limits: With two AZD1222 doses given, Spike-specific TCR breadth and depth both rose. Across spike, vaccine-associated CD4 TCRs were found, dominant at 160-218 and 743-854. After the peak T cell response, and only then, were repertoires sampled.

Of note for this clone: Antigen unknown.

The V segment lost 4 bases and the J segment 7 bases; nucleotides outside the gene matches: 5. CDR1 and CDR2 from the germline V gene are MGHRA and YSYEKL. The CDR3 covers 14 residues. The sequence was collected from an adult who received the AZD1222 COVID-19 vaccine. The specimen comprised peripheral blood, sampled 28 days after the second AZD1222 dose. V gene TRBV4-1 combines with J gene TRBJ1-4, with 8 bases fitting TRBD1. The CDR3 bases are TGCGCCAGCAGCCTACAGGGGGTCTCTGAAAAACTGTTTTTT. Encoded protein: CASSLQGVSEKLFF.